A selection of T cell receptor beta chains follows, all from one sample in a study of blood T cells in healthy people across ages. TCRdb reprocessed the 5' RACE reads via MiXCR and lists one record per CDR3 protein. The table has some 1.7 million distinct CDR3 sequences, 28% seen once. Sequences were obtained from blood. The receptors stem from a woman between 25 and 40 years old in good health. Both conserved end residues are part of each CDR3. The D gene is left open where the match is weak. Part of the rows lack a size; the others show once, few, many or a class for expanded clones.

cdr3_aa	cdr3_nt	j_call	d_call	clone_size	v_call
CASSRETGAPEAFF	TGCGCCAGCAGCCGCGAGACAGGGGCCCCCGAAGCTTTCTTT	TRBJ1-1	TRBD1	.	TRBV5-1
CASSQDPGQINSPLHF	TGCGCCAGCAGCCAAGATCCGGGTCAGATTAATTCACCCCTCCACTTT	TRBJ1-6	.	.	TRBV4-1
CASSLRGRPGVGGGYTF	TGTGCCAGCAGTTTACGAGGAAGACCAGGGGTCGGTGGGGGGTACACCTTC	TRBJ1-2	.	.	TRBV27
CSARLGNTIYF	TGCAGTGCTAGGTTGGGAAACACCATATATTTT	TRBJ1-3	.	once	TRBV20-1
CSASPGTRGEQYF	TGCAGTGCTTCCCCCGGGACCCGGGGCGAGCAGTACTTC	TRBJ2-7	.	.	TRBV20-1
CSARNYRRTGELFF	TGCAGTGCTAGAAACTACAGGCGGACCGGGGAGCTGTTTTTT	TRBJ2-2	.	.	TRBV20-1
CSAREIVGYGYTF	TGCAGTGCTAGAGAAATAGTGGGCTATGGCTACACCTTC	TRBJ1-2	.	few	TRBV20-1
CATSRDYSGVPGELFF	TGTGCCACCAGCAGAGATTATAGCGGGGTGCCCGGGGAGCTGTTTTTT	TRBJ2-2	TRBD2	.	TRBV15
CASSYEGTRLAGGVGEQFF	TGTGCCAGCAGTTACGAAGGGACTAGGTTAGCGGGGGGGGTAGGTGAGCAGTTCTTC	TRBJ2-1	TRBD2	.	TRBV6-5
CASSQGTGADTQYF	TGTGCCAGCAGCCAGGGGACAGGGGCAGATACGCAGTATTTT	TRBJ2-3	TRBD1	.	TRBV7-2
CATRTGVLGYTF	TGCGCCACCAGGACAGGGGTTTTGGGCTACACCTTC	TRBJ1-2	TRBD1	few	TRBV10-2
CAISSATGLILYNEQFF	TGTGCCATCAGTTCTGCGACAGGGTTAATATTGTACAATGAGCAGTTCTTC	TRBJ2-1	TRBD1	.	TRBV24-1
CATSRDKGAGTDTQYF	TGTGCCACCAGCAGAGACAAGGGGGCGGGCACAGATACGCAGTATTTT	TRBJ2-3	TRBD1	few	TRBV15
CASSTSLVGANYGYTF	TGTGCCAGCAGCACCTCATTGGTCGGAGCTAACTATGGCTACACCTTC	TRBJ1-2	.	few	TRBV7-9
CSLPPGGARTDTQYF	TGCAGTCTCCCTCCAGGGGGGGCTCGCACAGATACGCAGTATTTT	TRBJ2-3	.	few	TRBV20-1
CSANPTGLGNTEAFF	TGCAGTGCTAATCCTACAGGGCTTGGGAACACTGAAGCTTTCTTT	TRBJ1-1	.	few	TRBV20-1
CSTPRQGATEAFF	TGCAGTACCCCAAGACAGGGGGCAACTGAAGCTTTCTTT	TRBJ1-1	TRBD1	.	TRBV20-1
CSVEDRELGNEKLFF	TGCAGCGTTGAAGACCGGGAACTGGGTAATGAAAAACTGTTTTTT	TRBJ1-4	.	many	TRBV29-1
CAWSAGVGGYTF	TGTGCCTGGAGTGCGGGGGTCGGTGGCTACACCTTC	TRBJ1-2	.	.	TRBV30
CASSVSRDGYNEQFF	TGCGCCAGCAGCGTGAGCCGGGACGGGTACAATGAGCAGTTCTTC	TRBJ2-1	.	.	TRBV5-1
CASSYLRSGNTDTQYF	TGTGCCAGCAGTTATCTCCGGAGCGGAAACACAGATACGCAGTATTTT	TRBJ2-3	.	many	TRBV6-5
CASSLWVGAGQSNQPQHF	TGTGCCAGCAGCCTATGGGTGGGTGCAGGGCAAAGCAATCAGCCCCAGCATTTT	TRBJ1-5	.	.	TRBV5-5
CASKFSGGPGNEQFF	TGCGCCAGCAAATTTAGCGGGGGGCCGGGTAATGAGCAGTTCTTC	TRBJ2-1	TRBD2	.	TRBV5-1
CASSRQIGDNSPLHF	TGTGCCAGCAGCCGGCAGATCGGGGATAATTCACCCCTCCACTTT	TRBJ1-6	.	many	TRBV7-2
CASWPDTNNEQFF	TGTGCCAGCTGGCCAGACACCAACAATGAGCAGTTCTTC	TRBJ2-1	.	.	TRBV3-1
CASSQDSGAGELFF	TGCGCCAGCAGCCAAGATAGCGGGGCCGGGGAGCTGTTTTTT	TRBJ2-2	TRBD2	.	TRBV4-1
CSARTGQGGGTEAFF	TGCAGTGCTAGAACTGGACAGGGGGGCGGGACTGAAGCTTTCTTT	TRBJ1-1	TRBD1	.	TRBV20-1
CASSASGGYTGELFF	TGTGCCAGCAGCGCAAGCGGGGGTTACACCGGGGAGCTGTTTTTT	TRBJ2-2	TRBD2	.	TRBV7-9
CASSLGDGGVKNIQYF	TGCGCCAGCAGCTTGGGCGACGGAGGGGTCAAAAACATTCAGTACTTC	TRBJ2-4	.	few	TRBV5-1
CASSLDGSGGGNEQFF	TGCGCCAGCAGCTTGGATGGCTCCGGGGGGGGTAATGAGCAGTTCTTC	TRBJ2-1	TRBD2	.	TRBV5-1
CASSATLALRLKGYTF	TGTGCCAGCAGCGCAACACTAGCCTTACGTCTGAAAGGCTACACCTTC	TRBJ1-2	.	few	TRBV12-3/TRBV12-4
CSARDSGTHPYEQYF	TGCAGTGCTAGAGATTCCGGGACTCACCCGTACGAGCAGTACTTC	TRBJ2-7	.	many	TRBV20-1
CASTRQYF	TGTGCCAGCACACGGCAGTACTTC	TRBJ2-5	.	.	TRBV3-1
CASSLGSLAGLKETQYF	TGTGCCAGCAGCTTAGGGTCTCTAGCGGGATTAAAAGAGACCCAGTACTTC	TRBJ2-5	TRBD2	.	TRBV7-7
CTSSYSKRGPSSYNEQFF	TGTACCAGCAGTTACTCGAAACGGGGGCCCAGCTCCTACAATGAGCAGTTCTTC	TRBJ2-1	.	few	TRBV6-5
CASSWTGGADPTNEKLFF	TGTGCCAGCAGCTGGACAGGGGGCGCGGATCCAACTAATGAAAAACTGTTTTTT	TRBJ1-4	TRBD1	.	TRBV7-9
CASSPGRTDTQYF	TGTGCCAGCAGCCCCGGACGGACAGATACGCAGTATTTT	TRBJ2-3	.	many	TRBV7-9
CASSVIAGGTGELFF	TGTGCCAGCAGCGTAATAGCGGGGGGCACCGGGGAGCTGTTTTTT	TRBJ2-2	TRBD2	.	TRBV9
CASRSGVTYNEQYF	TGTGCCAGCAGGAGCGGGGTCACATACAATGAGCAGTACTTC	TRBJ2-7	TRBD2	.	TRBV12-3/TRBV12-4
CASSPREYAYNEQYF	TGTGCCAGCTCACCGCGGGAGTATGCCTACAATGAGCAGTACTTC	TRBJ2-7	TRBD2	.	TRBV18
CASSEAQNSPLHF	TGTGCCAGCAGTGAAGCGCAGAATTCACCCCTCCACTTT	TRBJ1-6	.	few	TRBV2
CASSLTKGGQETQYF	TGTGCCAGCAGCTTAACGAAGGGGGGCCAAGAGACCCAGTACTTC	TRBJ2-5	.	.	TRBV7-3
CASRDKRKDQPQHF	TGCGCCAGCAGGGACAAAAGGAAGGATCAGCCCCAGCATTTT	TRBJ1-5	.	once	TRBV5-1
CASVRTVGRGHTF	TGTGCCAGCGTCAGGACGGTGGGTAGGGGCCACACCTTC	TRBJ1-2	.	.	TRBV6-2/TRBV6-3
CASSSILAVGEQYF	TGTGCCAGCAGCTCGATACTAGCGGTGGGCGAGCAGTACTTC	TRBJ2-7	TRBD2	many	TRBV7-8
CAWIGAGEAFF	TGTGCCTGGATCGGGGCAGGGGAAGCTTTCTTT	TRBJ1-1	.	.	TRBV30
CASSQLGTGVEQYF	TGTGCCAGCAGCCAACTCGGAACAGGGGTCGAGCAGTACTTC	TRBJ2-7	TRBD1	.	TRBV14
CASSRGGQGGSYEQYF	TGTGCCAGCAGCCGCGGGGGACAGGGGGGCTCCTACGAGCAGTACTTC	TRBJ2-7	TRBD1	.	TRBV7-2
CASSPGDRKETQYF	TGTGCCAGCTCACCAGGGGACCGGAAAGAGACCCAGTACTTC	TRBJ2-5	.	few	TRBV18
CASSQGLAGGAGELFF	TGTGCCAGCAGTCAGGGACTAGCGGGAGGGGCCGGGGAGCTGTTTTTT	TRBJ2-2	TRBD2	.	TRBV6-6
CASTTFTDTQYF	TGTGCCAGCACTACTTTCACAGATACGCAGTATTTT	TRBJ2-3	.	.	TRBV2
CASTSGSRAPNEQFF	TGTGCCAGCACCTCCGGGAGTCGAGCCCCCAATGAGCAGTTCTTC	TRBJ2-1	.	.	TRBV11-2
CASSYSKVASSSYEQYF	TGTGCCAGCAGTTACTCGAAGGTGGCGTCAAGCTCCTACGAGCAGTACTTC	TRBJ2-7	.	.	TRBV6-5
CASSVGPTGDYGYTF	TGTGCCAGCAGCGTAGGTCCGACAGGGGACTATGGCTACACCTTC	TRBJ1-2	TRBD1	.	TRBV9
CAWNSGQGSVGYTF	TGTGCCTGGAATTCTGGACAGGGTAGTGTTGGCTACACCTTC	TRBJ1-2	TRBD1	.	TRBV30
CASSPRRGSYEQYF	TGTGCCAGCTCACCCCGAAGGGGCTCCTACGAGCAGTACTTC	TRBJ2-7	.	many	TRBV9
CASSSPGQGHYEQYF	TGTGCCAGCAGTTCGCCGGGACAGGGTCACTACGAGCAGTACTTC	TRBJ2-7	TRBD1	many	TRBV6-5